One T cell receptor beta chain is described in this entry. The data are from a study of blood T cell repertoires in COVID-19. About the research overall: Researchers got acute and convalescent COVID-19 samples from the United States, Italy and Spain. Nucleic acid was either cDNA or gDNA, and it came from T cells, B-cell-depleted T cells, or PBMCs.

V lost 11 bases, J lost 2 bases, and 16 bases lay in between. The CDR3 loop spans 15 amino acids. CDR1 is SNHLY, CDR2 FYNNEI, per germline. Authors' data handling: Estimated nucleated cell counts came from reference gene primer amplification. Clones were sequenced by immunoSEQ multiplex PCR, and TCRdb holds only the in-frame ones, with some missing. V and J calls and clone size come straight from that table; D and trimming were deduced from the DNA. The sample lists some 70,000 clones, about 82% occurring once. Sequenced material: peripheral blood. The TCR was taken from a man between 45 and 60 years old with active COVID-19. The chain has TRBV2 and TRBJ2-6, with D tentatively TRBD2 (7 bases). The CDR3 protein is CAGRGEETGANVLTF. The CDR3 DNA follows: TGTGCCGGGAGGGGGGAGGAGACTGGGGCCAACGTCCTGACTTTC.